This TCR beta chain was identified during a study of blood T cell repertoires in COVID-19. Study background: There were acute and convalescent COVID-19 samples, and they came from the United States, Italy and Spain.

Measured with immunoSEQ multiplex PCR; TCRdb has only the in-frame clones, and not every one. The sample yields a few hundred thousand clones, more than 75% seen once. Cohorts were determined from participant-reported clinical history. Recovery among Cohort 3 donors was established by two negative PCRs, clearance, or symptom resolution. Sequenced sample: PBMCs or T cells enriched from blood (not recorded which). The clonotype originates from a woman in her twenties or thirties who had recovered from COVID-19.

The CDR3 reads CASRGPDGAFF. The CDR3, as DNA: TGTGCCAGCAGGGGGCCCGACGGGGCTTTCTTT. The chain uses TRBV6-5 and TRBJ1-1; D is perhaps TRBD1 (5 bases). The V gene lost 6 bases and the J gene lost 11 bases, with 13 bases spanning the gap. The CDR3 loop spans 11 amino acids. The germline CDR1 and CDR2 sequences are MNHEY and SVGAGI.